These T cell receptor beta chains were read from a single sample in a study of cytomegalovirus exposure and HLA in healthy donors. Repertoires were generated with immunoSEQ multiplex PCR, while TCRdb's copy carries only in-frame clones and drops some. The sample has 200,000 to 250,000 clones, about 80% seen once. The sequencing sample was made of PBMCs. Receptor source: a woman aged 40 to 49 in good health and CMV-seronegative. The CDR3 runs from the conserved cysteine through the conserved F or W. A D gene is named only where the DNA matches it firmly. Only some rows state a clone size, as once, few, many or a class for expanded clones.

d_call	v_call	j_call	clone_size	cdr3_nt	cdr3_aa
TRBD1	TRBV9	TRBJ2-2	.	TGTGCCAGCAGCGTAGATGGGACAGGGGGCAGAACCGGGGAGCTGTTTTTT	CASSVDGTGGRTGELFF
.	TRBV29-1	TRBJ1-1	.	TGCAGCGGAGGGATGTTCAACACTGAAGCTTTCTTT	CSGGMFNTEAFF
TRBD1	TRBV5-6	TRBJ2-3	.	TGTGCCAGCAGCTTGCCGGGACAGATGACAGATACGCAGTATTTT	CASSLPGQMTDTQYF
TRBD1	TRBV6-5	TRBJ2-1	.	TGTGCCAGCTTTCGACAGGGTGAGAATGAGCAGTTCTTC	CASFRQGENEQFF
TRBD2	TRBV10-1	TRBJ2-5	once	TGCGCCAGCAGCCCCGGGACTAGCCTTTTGGTAGAGACCCAGTACTTC	CASSPGTSLLVETQYF
TRBD2	TRBV5-6	TRBJ2-5	.	TGTGCCAGCAGCTTAGCGGGGGGAGAGACCCAGTACTTC	CASSLAGGETQYF
TRBD2	TRBV2	TRBJ2-2	.	TGTGCCAGCAGTTCGGTAGCGGGCAGCACCGGGGAGCTGTTTTTT	CASSSVAGSTGELFF
.	TRBV6-5	TRBJ1-2	.	TGTGCCAGCAGGGGCAGATATGGCTACACCTTC	CASRGRYGYTF
.	TRBV7-9	TRBJ2-1	.	TGTGCCAGCAGCGCCCGAAGACGGGTTCACAATGAGCAGTTCTTC	CASSARRRVHNEQFF
.	TRBV6-1	TRBJ1-6	.	TGTGCCAGCAGTGAAATAGGACTGGATAATTCACCCCTCCACTTT	CASSEIGLDNSPLHF
TRBD2	TRBV6-5	TRBJ2-7	.	TGTGCCAGCAGGGAGACTACCCGGGGGGAGTACTTC	CASRETTRGEYF
TRBD1	TRBV7-8	TRBJ1-6	.	TGTGCCAGCAGCTTAAGGGCAGGGGGCACATCAAATTCACCCCTCCACTTT	CASSLRAGGTSNSPLHF
TRBD1	TRBV6-1	TRBJ2-5	.	TGTGCCAGCAGCCCACAGGGGAGAGAGACCCAGTACTTC	CASSPQGRETQYF
.	TRBV5-6	TRBJ2-1	.	TGTGCCAGCAGCTTGGCTCGACTAACGGGAGTCAATGAGCAGTTCTTC	CASSLARLTGVNEQFF
.	TRBV7-3	TRBJ2-7	few	TGTGCCAGCAGCTTAATTGCGGGGAGCTCCTACGAGCAGTACTTC	CASSLIAGSSYEQYF
.	TRBV19	TRBJ1-2	once	TGTGCCAGTAGTGAGACACCTAACTATGGCTACACCTTC	CASSETPNYGYTF
.	TRBV6-5	TRBJ1-1	.	TGTGCCAGCAGCCCCAGGGAGAACACTGAAGCTTTCTTT	CASSPRENTEAFF
TRBD2	TRBV6-9	TRBJ2-1	.	TGTGCCAGCAGTTACCAACAACTAGCGGGGGATGAGCAGTTCTTC	CASSYQQLAGDEQFF
.	TRBV7-9	TRBJ1-1	.	TGTGCCAGCAGCCTTTTTGGGTCTCAGGACAGCCTTCGAAGTGGTTTCTTT	CASSLFGSQDSLRSGFF
.	TRBV28	TRBJ1-5	.	TGTGCCAGCAAAGGCAGCGGAGGGCAGGGTCATCAGCCCCAGCATTTT	CASKGSGGQGHQPQHF
.	TRBV7-9	TRBJ2-5	.	TGTTCCAGCAGCGACGAGCGAAGCCAAGAGACCCAGTACTTC	CSSSDERSQETQYF
.	TRBV7-9	TRBJ1-4	few	TGTGCCAGCAGCTTGAGGGATGAAAAACTGTTTTTT	CASSLRDEKLFF
TRBD1	TRBV5-1	TRBJ2-2	.	TGCGCCAGCAGCTTACGGACAGGGCGGGACACCGGGGAGCTGTTTTTT	CASSLRTGRDTGELFF
TRBD1	TRBV18	TRBJ1-6	.	TGTGCCAGCTCACCATCGGGACAGGGTCAAGGGGACAATTCACCCCTCCACTTT	CASSPSGQGQGDNSPLHF
.	TRBV29-1	TRBJ2-5	once	TGCAGCGTTGAGTTGGCGGGGAAGGAAGAGACCCAGTACTTC	CSVELAGKEETQYF
.	TRBV7-3	TRBJ2-3	once	TGTGCCAGCAGCCCACTAGGACCTAGCACAGATACGCAGTATTTT	CASSPLGPSTDTQYF
.	TRBV19	TRBJ2-7	.	TGTGCCAGTAGTATGGCGGCTGCCAAACACTACGAGCAGTACTTC	CASSMAAAKHYEQYF
TRBD2	TRBV6-5	TRBJ2-7	.	TGTGCCAGCAGTGCCCCCGGGACTAGCGGGGCGGAGCAGTACTTC	CASSAPGTSGAEQYF
TRBD1	TRBV19	TRBJ1-2	.	TGTGCCAGTAGAACAACGGGACAGGGGGCCTCTCACGAACCCTATGGCTACACCTTC	CASRTTGQGASHEPYGYTF